The next 12 T cell receptor beta chains were all read from a single sample in a study of graft-versus-host responses after intestinal transplantation. Clones were read by immunoSEQ multiplex PCR, and TCRdb kept only the in-frame ones, dropping some. The sample consists of some 15,000 clones, 30% to 35% of them appearing once. The specimen comprised alloreactive CD4+ T cells from a mixed lymphocyte reaction culture, sampled before intestinal transplant. As to subset: CFSE-low proliferating T cells sorted from roughly six-day pre-transplant mixed lymphocyte reaction (GvH or HvG direction). These TCRs come from a human patient who received an intestinal transplant.

The V gene is TRBV10-2, the J gene TRBJ1-4, with D possibly being TRBD1 (6 bases). Per germline, CDR1 WSHSY and CDR2 SAAADI. Trimming pared 3 bases from V and 8 bases from J, leaving 13 bases between. The CDR3 has 14 residues. The CDR3 here is CASSDGGQREKLFF. The CDR3 nucleotides read TGCGCCAGCAGTGACGGGGGGCAGAGGGAAAAACTGTTTTTT.

The chain is built from TRBV4-1 and TRBJ2-1, with D perhaps TRBD2 (6 bases). The CDR3 covers 16 residues. The germline CDR1 and CDR2 sequences are MGHRA and YSYEKL. The V end was cut by 6 bases, the J end by 2 bases, with 17 bases between. The CDR3 loop is CASSPSMSGAYNEQFF. CDR3 coding DNA: TGCGCCAGCAGTCCAAGCATGTCGGGGGCCTACAATGAGCAGTTCTTC.

DNA for the CDR3: TGTGCCAGTGGAGGGCTGACCGTAGAAAAACTGTTTTTT. This gives the protein CASGGLTVEKLFF. The chain couples TRBV19 to TRBJ1-4; D unclear. The CDR3 consists of 13 residues. The germline CDR1 and CDR2 sequences are LNHDA and SQIVND (reference sequence). Trimming left V 8 bases short and J 8 bases short, with 15 bases between.

The genes are TRBV7-6 and TRBJ1-1; the D is unclear. In germline, CDR1 is SGHVS, CDR2 FNYEAQ. Trimming left V 1 base short and J 5 bases short, with 14 bases between. The CDR3 spans 15 residues. CDR3 coding DNA: TGTGCCAGCAGCTTAGAGATTGGTCGGCGGACTGAAGCTTTCTTT. The encoded protein is CASSLEIGRRTEAFF.

This clone was observed a single time. The CDR3 reads CASNQQGDYEQYF. Written as DNA, the CDR3 is TGTGCCAGCAATCAACAGGGGGACTACGAGCAGTACTTC. This chain joins TRBV6-5 and TRBJ2-7; 8 nucleotides agree with TRBD1. With 7 bases clipped from V and 3 bases from J, the junction kept 5 bases outside the gene matches. CDR1 MNHEY and CDR2 SVGAGI come from the germline V gene. The CDR3 runs 13 residues.

In this sample, this clone is medium-sized. The gene calls are TRBV9 and TRBJ2-6, with no clear D. Germline V gene lookup returns CDR1 SGDLS and CDR2 YYNGEE. Trimming removed 0 bases from V and 0 bases from J, with 7 bases in between. The CDR3 has 16 residues. CDR3 sequence: CASSVGHGSGANVLTF. The CDR3 region has the DNA TGTGCCAGCAGCGTAGGACATGGCTCTGGGGCCAACGTCCTGACTTTC.

The CDR3 spells CASSLAGMGFHYEQYF. The CDR3 region has the DNA TGCGCCAGCAGCTTGGCCGGAATGGGTTTCCATTACGAGCAGTACTTC. The chain links TRBV5-1 to TRBJ2-7; the D is unclear. Germline lookup yields CDR1 SGHRS and CDR2 YFSETQ. CDR3 size: 16 residues. Trimming cost V 0 bases and J 4 bases, with 17 bases left between them.

A few counts support this clone. The J gene is TRBJ2-3, the V gene TRBV11-2, with TRBD2 identical over 10 bases. CDR3 length: 16 residues. J was trimmed by 6 bases and V by 5 bases; bases with no gene match: 11. In germline, CDR1 is SGHAT, CDR2 FQNNGV. The CDR3 bases are TGTGCCAGCAGCCCATGGGTAGCGGGAGGATCGGATACGCAGTATTTT. Amino acid sequence: CASSPWVAGGSDTQYF. Supplemented by reference TRBV11-2 and TRBJ2-3, the full variable domain reads EAGVAQSPRYKIIEKRQSVAFWCNPISGHATLYWYQQILGQGPKLLIQFQNNGVVDDSQLPKDRFSAERLKGVDSTLKIQPAKLEDSAVYLCASSPWVAGGSDTQYFGPGTRLTVL.

CDR3 sequence reads: CSPRVEGETQYF. CDR3 DNA sequence: TGCTCCCCAAGGGTAGAGGGAGAGACCCAGTACTTC. This sequence joins TRBV29-1 and TRBJ2-5; a weak D match, TRBD2 (5 bases). CDR1 is SQVTM and CDR2 is ANQGSEA in the germline V gene. The CDR3 is made up of 12 amino acids.

The rearrangement uses TRBV9 and TRBJ1-2; D not certain. V lost 0 bases and J lost 7, with 7 bases in between. Germline assignment: CDR1 SGDLS and CDR2 YYNGEE. The CDR3 contains 12 residues. The DNA of the CDR3 is TGTGCCAGCAGCGTAGGATTCTTTGGCTACACCTTC. It codes for CASSVGFFGYTF.

CDR3 protein: CASTWTGGDEQYF. The DNA of the CDR3 is TGCGCCAGCACGTGGACAGGGGGCGACGAGCAGTACTTC. The genes are TRBV10-2 and TRBJ2-7; 11 positions match TRBD1. The junction had 4 bases not matched to a gene; V was cut back by 7 bases and J by 5 bases. CDR3 size: 13 residues. CDR1 WSHSY and CDR2 SAAADI come from the germline V gene.

This clone turned up a few times. V gene TRBV6-9 combines with J gene TRBJ2-3, with a weak D call TRBD2 (5 bases). This CDR3 has 14 amino acids. The V end was cut by 4 bases, the J end by 2 bases, with 10 bases between. The germline V gene has CDR1 MNHGY and CDR2 SVAAGI. The CDR3 DNA sequence: TGTGCCAGCAGTTCAGACCTAGCCACAGATACGCAGTATTTT. This gives the protein CASSSDLATDTQYF.